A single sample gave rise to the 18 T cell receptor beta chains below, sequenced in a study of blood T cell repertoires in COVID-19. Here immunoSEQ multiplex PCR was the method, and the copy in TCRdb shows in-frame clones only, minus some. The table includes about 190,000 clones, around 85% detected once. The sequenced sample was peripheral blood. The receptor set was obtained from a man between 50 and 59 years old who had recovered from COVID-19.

CDR3 region: CASSRPRTVSLETQYF. The CDR3 DNA is TGTGCCAGCAGCCGACCGAGGACAGTCAGTCTGGAGACCCAGTACTTC. The chain links TRBV3-1 (or the pseudogene TRBV3-2) to TRBJ2-5; weak D call: TRBD1 (6 bases). The V and J ends lost 4 bases and 5 bases respectively, with 20 bases between them. CDR1 is LGHDT and CDR2 is YNNKEL in the germline V gene (reference sequence). CDR3 length equals 16 residues.

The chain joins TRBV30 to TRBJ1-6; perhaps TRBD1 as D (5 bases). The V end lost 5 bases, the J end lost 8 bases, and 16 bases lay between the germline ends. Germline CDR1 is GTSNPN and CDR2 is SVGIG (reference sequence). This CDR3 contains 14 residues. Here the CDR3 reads CAWLKTESDSPLHF. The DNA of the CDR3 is TGTGCCTGGCTGAAGACAGAGTCCGATTCACCCCTCCACTTT.

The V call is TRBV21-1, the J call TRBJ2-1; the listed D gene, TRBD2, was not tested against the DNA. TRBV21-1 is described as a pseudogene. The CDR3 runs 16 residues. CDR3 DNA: TGTGCCAGCAGCCGAAGGTCTAGCGGGAGTTGGGGACTACCGTTCTTC. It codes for CASSRRSSGSWGLPFF.

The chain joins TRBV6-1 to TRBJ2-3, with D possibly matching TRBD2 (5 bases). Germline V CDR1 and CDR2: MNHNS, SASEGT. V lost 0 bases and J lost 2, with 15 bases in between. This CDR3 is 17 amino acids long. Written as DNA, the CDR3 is TGTGCCAGCAGTGAAGCGCTAGGTAGCGTTACCACAGATACGCAGTATTTT. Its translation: CASSEALGSVTTDTQYF.

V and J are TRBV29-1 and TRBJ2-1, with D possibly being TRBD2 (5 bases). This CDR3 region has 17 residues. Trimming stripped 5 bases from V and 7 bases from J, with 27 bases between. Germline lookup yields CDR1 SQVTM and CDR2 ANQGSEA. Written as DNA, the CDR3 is TGCAGCGTTAGTTTCCCCCCCGGAGGCCCGAGGGTGAATGAGCAGTTCTTC. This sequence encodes CSVSFPPGGPRVNEQFF.

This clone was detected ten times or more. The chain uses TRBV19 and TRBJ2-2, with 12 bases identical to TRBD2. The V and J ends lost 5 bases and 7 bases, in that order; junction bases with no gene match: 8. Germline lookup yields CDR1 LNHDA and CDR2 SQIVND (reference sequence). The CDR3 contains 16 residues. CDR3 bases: TGTGCCAGTAGTCCTAGCGGGAGGGCCGATATCGGGGAGCTGTTTTTT. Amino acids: CASSPSGRADIGELFF.

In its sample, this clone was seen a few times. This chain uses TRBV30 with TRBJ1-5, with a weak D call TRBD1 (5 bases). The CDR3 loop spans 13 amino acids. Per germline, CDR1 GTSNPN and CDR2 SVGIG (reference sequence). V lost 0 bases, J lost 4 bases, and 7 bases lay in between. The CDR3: CAWSVGGNQPQHF. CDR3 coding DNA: TGTGCCTGGAGTGTCGGGGGGAATCAGCCCCAGCATTTT. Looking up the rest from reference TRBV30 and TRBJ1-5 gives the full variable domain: SQTIHQWPATLVQPVGSPLSLECTVEGTSNPNLYWYRQAAGRGLQLLFYSVGIGQISSEVPQNLSASRPQDRQFILSSKKLLLSDSGFYLCAWSVGGNQPQHFGDGTRLSIL.

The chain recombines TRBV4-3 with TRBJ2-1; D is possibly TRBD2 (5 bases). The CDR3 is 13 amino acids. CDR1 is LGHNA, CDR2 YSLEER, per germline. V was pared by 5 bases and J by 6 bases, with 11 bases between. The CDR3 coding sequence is TGCGCCAGCAGCGTGATCGAGGGCAATGAGCAGTTCTTC. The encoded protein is CASSVIEGNEQFF.

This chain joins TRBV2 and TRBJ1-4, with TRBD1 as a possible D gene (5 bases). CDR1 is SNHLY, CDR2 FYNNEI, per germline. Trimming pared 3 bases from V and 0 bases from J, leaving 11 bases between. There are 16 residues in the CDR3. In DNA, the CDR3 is TGTGCCAGCAGTGATGAACAGGTTGCAACTAATGAAAAACTGTTTTTT. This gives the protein CASSDEQVATNEKLFF. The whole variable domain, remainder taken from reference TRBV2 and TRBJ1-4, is EPEVTQTPSHQVTQMGQEVILRCVPISNHLYFYWYRQILGQKVEFLVSFYNNEISEKSEIFDDQFSVERPDGSNFTLKIRSTKLEDSAMYFCASSDEQVATNEKLFFGSGTQLSVL.

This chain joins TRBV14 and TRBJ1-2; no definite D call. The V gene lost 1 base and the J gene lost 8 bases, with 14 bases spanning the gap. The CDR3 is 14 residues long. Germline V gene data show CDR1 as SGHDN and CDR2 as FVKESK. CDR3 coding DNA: TGTGCCAGCAGCCAAGCGTTAACCTCGAGGGGCTACACCTTC. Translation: CASSQALTSRGYTF.

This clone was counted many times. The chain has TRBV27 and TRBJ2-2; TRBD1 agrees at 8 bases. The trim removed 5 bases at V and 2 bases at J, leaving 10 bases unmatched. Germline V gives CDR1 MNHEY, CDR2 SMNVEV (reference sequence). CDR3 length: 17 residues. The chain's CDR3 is CASSPTRTGPNTGELFF. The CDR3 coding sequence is TGTGCCAGCAGTCCTACCCGGACAGGGCCTAACACCGGGGAGCTGTTTTTT.

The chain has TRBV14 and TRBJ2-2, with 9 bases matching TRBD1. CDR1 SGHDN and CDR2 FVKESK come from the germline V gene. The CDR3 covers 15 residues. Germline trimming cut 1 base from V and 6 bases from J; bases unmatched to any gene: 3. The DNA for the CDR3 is TGTGCCAGCAGCCAAGTTCGACAGGGGGCCGGGGAGCTGTTTTTT. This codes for CASSQVRQGAGELFF.

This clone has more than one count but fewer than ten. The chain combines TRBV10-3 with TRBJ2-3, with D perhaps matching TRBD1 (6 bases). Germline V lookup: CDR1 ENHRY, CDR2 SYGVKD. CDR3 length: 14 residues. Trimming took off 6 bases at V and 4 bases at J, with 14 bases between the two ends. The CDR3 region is CAISRDTRPDTQYF. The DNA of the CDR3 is TGTGCCATCAGCCGGGACACTCGCCCAGATACGCAGTATTTT.

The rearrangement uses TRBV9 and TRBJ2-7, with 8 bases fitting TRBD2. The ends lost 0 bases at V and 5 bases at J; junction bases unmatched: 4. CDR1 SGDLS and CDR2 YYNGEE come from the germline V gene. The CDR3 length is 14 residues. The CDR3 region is CASSVETSADEQYF. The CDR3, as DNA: TGTGCCAGCAGCGTAGAGACTAGCGCTGACGAGCAGTACTTC. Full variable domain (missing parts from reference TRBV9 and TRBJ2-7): DSGVTQTPKHLITATGQRVTLRCSPRSGDLSVYWYQQSLDQGLQFLIQYYNGEERAKGNILERFSAQQFPDLHSELNLSSLELGDSALYFCASSVETSADEQYFGPGTRLTVT.

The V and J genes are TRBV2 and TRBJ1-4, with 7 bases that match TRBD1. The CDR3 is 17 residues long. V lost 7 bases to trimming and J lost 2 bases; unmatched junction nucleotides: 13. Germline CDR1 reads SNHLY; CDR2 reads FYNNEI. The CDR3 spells CASNNWSPTGTNEKLFF. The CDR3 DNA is TGTGCCAGCAACAATTGGAGTCCGACAGGGACTAATGAAAAACTGTTTTTT.

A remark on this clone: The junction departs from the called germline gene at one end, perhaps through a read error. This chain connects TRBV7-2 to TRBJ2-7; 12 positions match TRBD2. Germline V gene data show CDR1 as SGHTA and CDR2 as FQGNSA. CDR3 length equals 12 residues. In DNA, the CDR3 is TGTGCCAGCAGCTTACTAGCGGGAGGGCTCCACTTC. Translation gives CASSLLAGGLHF. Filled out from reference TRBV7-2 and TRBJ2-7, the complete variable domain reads GAGVSQSPSNKVTEKGKDVELRCDPISGHTALYWYRQSLGQGLEFLIYFQGNSAPDKSGLPSDRFSAERTGGSVSTLTIQRTQQEDSAVYLCASSLLAGGLHFGPGTRLTVT.

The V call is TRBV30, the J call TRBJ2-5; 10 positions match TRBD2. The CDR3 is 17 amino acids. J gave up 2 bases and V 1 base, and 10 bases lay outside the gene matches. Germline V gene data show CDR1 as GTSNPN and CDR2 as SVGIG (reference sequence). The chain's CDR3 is CAWSGGLASLGQETQYF. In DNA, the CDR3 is TGTGCCTGGAGTGGGGGACTAGCGTCTTTGGGGCAAGAGACCCAGTACTTC.

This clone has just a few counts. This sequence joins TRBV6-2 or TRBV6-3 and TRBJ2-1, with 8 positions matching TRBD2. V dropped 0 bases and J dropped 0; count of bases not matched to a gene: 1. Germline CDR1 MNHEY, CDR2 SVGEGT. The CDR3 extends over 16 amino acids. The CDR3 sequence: CASSYSSGSSYNEQFF. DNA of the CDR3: TGTGCCAGCAGTTACTCGAGCGGGAGCTCCTACAATGAGCAGTTCTTC.